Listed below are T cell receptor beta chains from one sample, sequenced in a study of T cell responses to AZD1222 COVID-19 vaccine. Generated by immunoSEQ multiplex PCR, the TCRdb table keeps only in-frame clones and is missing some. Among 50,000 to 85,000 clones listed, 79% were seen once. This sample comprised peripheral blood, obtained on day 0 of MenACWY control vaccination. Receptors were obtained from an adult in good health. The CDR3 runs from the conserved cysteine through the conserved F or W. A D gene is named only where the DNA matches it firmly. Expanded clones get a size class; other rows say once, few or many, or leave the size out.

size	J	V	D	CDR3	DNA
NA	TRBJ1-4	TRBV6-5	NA	CASSPGPENEKLFF	TGTGCCAGCAGCCCGGGACCGGAGAATGAAAAACTGTTTTTT
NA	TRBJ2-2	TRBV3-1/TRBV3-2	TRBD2	CASSQVSGLATGELFF	TGTGCCAGCAGCCAAGTCTCAGGACTAGCGACCGGGGAGCTGTTTTTT
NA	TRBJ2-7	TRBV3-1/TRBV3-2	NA	CASSQGSWEQYF	TGTGCCAGCAGCCAGGGGTCTTGGGAGCAGTACTTC
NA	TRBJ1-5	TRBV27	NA	CASSFRKDQPQHF	TGTGCCAGCAGTTTTCGGAAGGATCAGCCCCAGCATTTT
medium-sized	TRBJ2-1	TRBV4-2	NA	CASSPYRVDEQFF	TGTGCCAGCAGCCCCTACAGGGTCGATGAGCAGTTCTTC
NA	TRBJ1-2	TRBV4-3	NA	CASSQDVVGTVGYGYTF	TGCGCCAGCAGCCAAGACGTGGTAGGAACAGTGGGCTATGGCTACACCTTC
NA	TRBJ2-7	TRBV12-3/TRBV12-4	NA	CASSFFRSGEQYF	TGTGCCAGCAGTTTTTTCCGATCTGGGGAGCAGTACTTC
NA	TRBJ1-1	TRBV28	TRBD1	CASSGDRVGEAFF	TGTGCCAGCAGTGGGGACAGGGTTGGTGAAGCTTTCTTT
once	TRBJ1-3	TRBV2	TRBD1	CASSELRQGTGNTIYF	TGTGCCAGCAGTGAATTGCGACAGGGAACTGGAAACACCATATATTTT
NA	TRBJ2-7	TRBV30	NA	CAWSVVGSVWTNYEQYF	TGTGCCTGGAGTGTAGTTGGTAGTGTGTGGACAAATTACGAGCAGTACTTC
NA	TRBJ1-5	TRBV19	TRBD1	CASSVGQVYQPQHF	TGTGCCAGTAGTGTAGGACAGGTTTATCAGCCCCAGCATTTT
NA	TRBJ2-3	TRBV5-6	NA	CASSLGVSPDTQYF	TGTGCCAGCAGCTTAGGAGTCTCGCCAGATACGCAGTATTTT
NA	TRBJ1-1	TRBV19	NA	CASSMRVRVEAFF	TGTGCCAGTAGTATGCGTGTCCGGGTTGAAGCTTTCTTT
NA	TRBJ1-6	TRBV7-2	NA	CASSLDGYNSPLHF	TGTGCCAGCAGCTTAGATGGGTATAATTCACCCCTCCACTTT
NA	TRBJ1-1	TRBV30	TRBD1	CAYTQGGDTEAFF	TGTGCCTACACCCAGGGGGGTGACACTGAAGCTTTCTTT
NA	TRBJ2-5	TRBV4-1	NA	CASSRAAVRDETQYF	TGCGCCAGCAGCCGCGCCGCAGTTCGGGACGAGACCCAGTACTTC
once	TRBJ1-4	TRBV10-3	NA	CAISDGDNEKLFF	TGTGCCATCAGCGACGGCGATAATGAAAAACTGTTTTTT
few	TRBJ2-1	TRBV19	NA	CASTPTQVGEQFF	TGTGCCAGTACCCCCACGCAGGTCGGGGAGCAGTTCTTC
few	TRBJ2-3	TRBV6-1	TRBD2	CASSERAGGGDTQYF	TGTGCCAGCAGTGAACGAGCGGGAGGAGGAGATACGCAGTATTTT
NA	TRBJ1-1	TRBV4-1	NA	CASSHAPGNTEAFF	TGCGCCAGCAGCCACGCACCCGGGAACACTGAAGCTTTCTTT
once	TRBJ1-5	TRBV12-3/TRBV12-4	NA	CASTRGVQPQHF	TGTGCCAGCACGAGGGGGGTTCAGCCCCAGCATTTT
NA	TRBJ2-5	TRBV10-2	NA	CATGHGGETQYF	TGCGCCACCGGCCACGGTGGAGAGACCCAGTACTTC
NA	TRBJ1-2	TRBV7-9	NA	CASSLEWNYGYTF	TGTGCCAGCAGCTTGGAGTGGAACTATGGCTACACCTTC
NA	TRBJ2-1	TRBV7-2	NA	CASSLSTGSYNEQFF	TGTGCCAGCAGCTTAAGTACTGGCTCCTACAATGAGCAGTTCTTC
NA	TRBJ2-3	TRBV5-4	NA	CASSLGSRTDTQYF	TGTGCCAGCAGCTTGGGCAGTCGCACAGATACGCAGTATTTT
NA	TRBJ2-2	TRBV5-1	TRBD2	CASSLHLAGVGTGELFF	TGCGCCAGCAGCTTACATTTAGCGGGAGTTGGCACCGGGGAGCTGTTTTTT
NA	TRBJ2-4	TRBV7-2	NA	CASSPPRAGANIQYF	TGTGCCAGCAGCCCGCCTAGGGCAGGGGCGAACATTCAGTACTTC
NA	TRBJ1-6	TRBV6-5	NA	CASRGLRGSPLHF	TGTGCCAGCAGGGGATTACGGGGATCACCCCTCCACTTT
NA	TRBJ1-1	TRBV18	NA	CASSEVHAPSTEAFF	TGTGCCAGCTCGGAGGTGCACGCCCCGTCCACTGAAGCTTTCTTT
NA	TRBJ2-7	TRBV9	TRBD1	CASSDSTGQRYEQYF	TGTGCCAGCAGCGATAGCACGGGACAGCGCTACGAGCAGTACTTC
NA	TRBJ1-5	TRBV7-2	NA	CASSLVEVQPQHF	TGTGCCAGCAGCTTAGTGGAAGTCCAGCCCCAGCATTTT
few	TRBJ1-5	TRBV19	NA	CASRLQGNQPQHF	TGTGCCAGTAGGCTACAGGGTAATCAGCCCCAGCATTTT
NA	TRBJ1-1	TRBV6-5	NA	CASSFGAGELSTEAFF	TGTGCCAGCAGTTTTGGGGCAGGGGAGTTGAGCACTGAAGCTTTCTTT
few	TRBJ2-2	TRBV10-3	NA	CAISESTQVNTGELFF	TGTGCCATCAGTGAGTCGACTCAGGTGAACACCGGGGAGCTGTTTTTT
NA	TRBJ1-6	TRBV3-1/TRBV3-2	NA	CASSQSLDGNSPLHF	TGTGCCAGCAGCCAATCGCTGGACGGCAATTCACCCCTCCACTTT
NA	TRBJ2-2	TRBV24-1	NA	CATSDFSGAPGTGELFF	TGTGCCACCAGTGATTTTAGTGGGGCCCCGGGCACCGGGGAGCTGTTTTTT
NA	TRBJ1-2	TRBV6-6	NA	CASSPRQVGPRNYGYTF	TGTGCCAGCAGTCCCCGGCAGGTGGGACCTAGAAACTATGGCTACACCTTC
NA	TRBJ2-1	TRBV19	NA	CASRENDRIYNEQFF	TGTGCCAGTAGAGAAAATGACAGGATTTACAATGAGCAGTTCTTC
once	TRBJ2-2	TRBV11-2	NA	CASSLVSGLGELFF	TGTGCCAGCAGCTTAGTCTCGGGGTTAGGGGAGCTGTTTTTT
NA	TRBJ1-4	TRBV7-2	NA	CASSLLGPNEKLFF	TGTGCCAGCAGCTTATTGGGCCCTAATGAAAAACTGTTTTTT
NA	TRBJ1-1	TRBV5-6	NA	CASSFTQGMNTEAFF	TGTGCCAGCAGCTTCACGCAGGGGATGAACACTGAAGCTTTCTTT
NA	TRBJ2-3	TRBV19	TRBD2	CASRTSGFNTQYF	TGTGCCAGCCGGACTAGCGGTTTTAATACGCAGTATTTT
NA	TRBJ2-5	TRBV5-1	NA	CASSVDIQETQYF	TGCGCCAGCAGCGTGGACATTCAAGAGACCCAGTACTTC
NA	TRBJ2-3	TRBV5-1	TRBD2	CASSSAASGIVTDTQYF	TGCGCCAGCAGCTCGGCCGCTAGCGGAATAGTTACAGATACGCAGTATTTT
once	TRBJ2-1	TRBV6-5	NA	CAIAQGPEQFF	TGTGCTATCGCGCAGGGGCCTGAGCAGTTCTTC
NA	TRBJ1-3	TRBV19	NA	CASTRTSSWGNTIYF	TGTGCCAGTACTAGGACCTCCTCCTGGGGAAACACCATATATTTT
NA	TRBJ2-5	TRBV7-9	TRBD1	CASSWGQVGEETQYF	TGTGCCAGCAGCTGGGGACAGGTGGGGGAGGAGACCCAGTACTTC
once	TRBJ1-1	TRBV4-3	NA	CASSQDPTGRDTEAFF	TGCGCCAGCAGCCAAGATCCTACAGGGAGGGACACTGAAGCTTTCTTT
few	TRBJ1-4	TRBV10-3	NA	CAISKGGEEKLFF	TGTGCCATCAGCAAGGGCGGGGAAGAAAAACTGTTTTTT
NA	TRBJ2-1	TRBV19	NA	CASSPTPYNEQFF	TGTGCCAGTAGTCCGACCCCCTACAATGAGCAGTTCTTC
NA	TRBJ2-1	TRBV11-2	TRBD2	CASSSIAGGRSYNEQFF	TGTGCCAGCAGTTCTATAGCGGGAGGGAGGTCCTACAATGAGCAGTTCTTC
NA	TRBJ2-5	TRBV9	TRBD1	CASSVATGTVETQYF	TGTGCCAGCAGCGTAGCTACCGGGACAGTAGAGACCCAGTACTTC